This entry lists 28 T cell receptor beta chains sequenced from one sample in a study of blood T cell repertoires in COVID-19. Some clones are missing from TCRdb's copy, which holds only in-frame ones; the method was immunoSEQ multiplex PCR. The table lists over 150,000 clones, nearly 90% of them singletons. Source material: peripheral blood. The receptors were gathered from a man aged 45 to 65 with COVID-19, enrolled during active disease.

This sequence joins TRBV18 and TRBJ2-3; 9 bases fit TRBD2. The V gene end was trimmed by 0 bases and the J gene end by 7 bases; junction bases not matched to a gene: 8. The germline gives CDR1 KGHSH, CDR2 LQKENI. The CDR3 is 16 residues long. DNA of the CDR3: TGTGCCAGCTCACCACCTGGCGGGGGGGCCCTAAATACGCAGTATTTT. It encodes CASSPPGGGALNTQYF. The variable domain in full, with the rest retrieved from reference TRBV18 and TRBJ2-3, is NAGVMQNPRHLVRRRGQEARLRCSPMKGHSHVYWYRQLPEEGLKFMVYLQKENIIDESGMPKERFSAEFPKEGPSILRIQQVVRGDSAAYFCASSPPGGGALNTQYFGPGTRLTVL.

Notes on this clone: Within the sample, other DNA sequences also encode this same CDR3. This sequence joins TRBV5-1 and TRBJ2-7; 11 bases match TRBD2. The germline V gene encodes CDR1 SGHRS and CDR2 YFSETQ. V dropped 2 bases and J dropped 1; count of bases not matched to a gene: 2. The CDR3 spans 15 residues. The CDR3 DNA is TGCGCCAGCAGCTTAACTAGCGGGAGTTCCTACGAGCAGTACTTC. This gives the protein CASSLTSGSSYEQYF.

V gene TRBV12-5 combines with J gene TRBJ2-5; 9 bases map to TRBD2. The CDR3 extends over 15 amino acids. The V gene end was trimmed by 4 bases and the J gene end by 4 bases; junction bases not matched to a gene: 7. CDR1 is LGHNT and CDR2 is FRNRAP in the germline V gene. The CDR3 DNA is TGTGCTAGTGGTTGGGACCATAGCGGGAGAGAGACCCAGTACTTC. This codes for CASGWDHSGRETQYF.

This clone was detected only once. The chain is built from TRBV14 and TRBJ1-6; weak D call: TRBD1 (5 bases). The V and J ends lost 2 bases and 13 bases respectively, with 15 bases between them. The germline CDR1 and CDR2 sequences are SGHDN and FVKESK. The CDR3 extends over 14 amino acids. The CDR3 here is CASSQYVGAGPLHF. The CDR3 nucleotides are TGTGCCAGCAGCCAATACGTAGGGGCTGGTCCCCTCCACTTT. Full variable domain (rest looked up from reference TRBV14 and TRBJ1-6): EAGVTQFPSHSVIEKGQTVTLRCDPISGHDNLYWYRRVMGKEIKFLLHFVKESKQDESGMPNNRFLAERTGGTYSTLKVQPAELEDSGVYFCASSQYVGAGPLHFGNGTRLTVT.

This sequence joins TRBV7-9 and TRBJ2-1; D not resolved. The CDR3 loop spans 12 amino acids. Germline assignment: CDR1 SEHNR and CDR2 FQNEAQ (reference sequence). V dropped 0 bases and J dropped 7 bases, with 4 bases sitting between them. The CDR3 bases are TGTGCCAGCAGCTTAGCAGCGAATGAGCAGTTCTTC. Protein: CASSLAANEQFF.

This rearrangement joins TRBV7-6 to TRBJ2-3, with TRBD1 matching 9 bases. This CDR3 has 14 residues. The germline V gene has CDR1 SGHVS and CDR2 FNYEAQ. V shed 7 bases, J shed 8 bases, and the junction held 10 bases outside the gene matches. The CDR3 DNA reads TGTGCCAGCACCCACCCGGGACAGGGCGGTACGCAGTATTTT. Translation: CASTHPGQGGTQYF.

The chain uses TRBV19 and TRBJ2-3, with D possibly TRBD2 on 6 matching bases. Germline CDR1 and CDR2: LNHDA and SQIVND (reference sequence). The V and J ends lost 1 base and 4 bases respectively, with 9 bases between them. The CDR3 loop spans 14 amino acids. CDR3 loop: CASSIGGEADTQYF. The DNA of the CDR3 is TGTGCCAGTAGTATAGGCGGGGAAGCAGATACGCAGTATTTT. Supplemented by reference TRBV19 and TRBJ2-3, the full variable domain reads DGGITQSPKYLFRKEGQNVTLSCEQNLNHDAMYWYRQDPGQGLRLIYYSQIVNDFQKGDIAEGYSVSREKKESFPLTVTSAQKNPTAFYLCASSIGGEADTQYFGPGTRLTVL.

CDR3 sequence: CASSEAGGLANTEAFF. The CDR3, as DNA: TGTGCCAGCAGTGAAGCCGGAGGGCTTGCGAACACTGAAGCTTTCTTT. The rearrangement joins TRBV2 to TRBJ1-1; D is uncertain. The CDR3 length is 16 residues. From germline, CDR1 is SNHLY and CDR2 FYNNEI. Between the trimmed V and J ends, which lost 0 bases and 1 base, there was a span of 12 bases. Filled out from reference TRBV2 and TRBJ1-1, the complete variable domain reads EPEVTQTPSHQVTQMGQEVILRCVPISNHLYFYWYRQILGQKVEFLVSFYNNEISEKSEIFDDQFSVERPDGSNFTLKIRSTKLEDSAMYFCASSEAGGLANTEAFFGQGTRLTVV.

The CDR3 nucleotides are TGTGCCAGCAGCTCAACTAGCGGGGCAAGCTCCTACAATGAGCAGTTCTTC. It encodes CASSSTSGASSYNEQFF. The J gene is TRBJ2-1, the V gene TRBV6-2 or TRBV6-3, with TRBD2 matching 10 bases. V lost 6 bases, J lost 0 bases, and 8 bases stayed unmatched. Germline V gene data show CDR1 as MNHEY and CDR2 as SVGEGT. This CDR3 contains 17 residues.

The chain uses TRBV18 and TRBJ1-2; D is uncertain. This CDR3 has 15 residues. Germline CDR1 is KGHSH and CDR2 is LQKENI. Trimming took off 0 bases at V and 0 bases at J, with 8 bases between the two ends. CDR3 amino acids: CASSPPSTTNYGYTF. The CDR3 DNA sequence: TGTGCCAGCTCACCACCGAGCACCACTAACTATGGCTACACCTTC.

The CDR3 region is CASSFDRAYEQYF. CDR3 coding DNA: TGTGCCAGCAGCTTCGACAGGGCCTACGAGCAGTACTTC. The chain couples TRBV5-6 to TRBJ2-7; 7 bases line up with TRBD1. Germline assignment: CDR1 SGHDT and CDR2 YYEEEE. V lost 2 bases and J lost 2; bases outside the gene matches: 1. The CDR3 covers 13 residues.

This clone is a singleton in its sample. The chain joins TRBV7-2 to TRBJ2-5; 12 nucleotides match TRBD1. This CDR3 is 14 amino acids long. From germline, CDR1 is SGHTA and CDR2 FQGNSA. Trimming took 6 bases from V and 5 from J; bases not matched to a gene: 4. CDR3 nucleotide sequence: TGTGCCAGCAGTCGGGACAGGGGGCTGGAGACCCAGTACTTC. Its protein product is CASSRDRGLETQYF.

The chain employs TRBV19 and TRBJ1-5; D not resolved. Trimming took off 4 bases at V and 5 bases at J, with 9 bases between the two ends. Germline values: CDR1 LNHDA, CDR2 SQIVND (reference sequence). The CDR3 covers 13 residues. The CDR3, as DNA: TGTGCCAGTAGTACCCAGGCTGATCAGCCCCAGCATTTT. This encodes CASSTQADQPQHF.

This chain connects TRBV18 to TRBJ2-4; 7 bases match TRBD2. Germline CDR1 reads KGHSH; CDR2 reads LQKENI. With V trimmed by 3 bases and J by 7 bases, 18 bases remained unmatched. The CDR3 runs 18 residues. Here the CDR3 reads CASSPQPSGGSGMNIQYF. The CDR3 coding sequence is TGTGCCAGCTCACCCCAACCATCGGGCGGGAGCGGGATGAACATTCAGTACTTC.

V is TRBV5-8 and J is TRBJ2-5; TRBD2 aligns across 13 bases. V gave up 4 bases and J gave up 3 bases; unmatched junction bases: 6. From germline, CDR1 is SGHTS and CDR2 YDEGEE. The CDR3 has 16 amino acids. This CDR3 is CASSIWTSGGEETQYF. The DNA of the CDR3 is TGTGCCAGCAGCATTTGGACTAGCGGGGGCGAAGAGACCCAGTACTTC.

V gene TRBV30 combines with J gene TRBJ1-1; D ambiguous. Per the germline V gene, CDR1 is GTSNPN and CDR2 is SVGIG (reference sequence). V dropped 1 base and J dropped 1 base, with 7 bases sitting between them. The CDR3 sequence is 13 residues long. The CDR3 DNA reads TGTGCCTGGAGTGCTCAGGAGAACACTGAAGCTTTCTTT. This gives the protein CAWSAQENTEAFF.

Regarding this clone: At the DNA level, this CDR3 is encoded by other sequences in the same sample as well. V usage is TRBV18 and J usage is TRBJ2-7; D ambiguous. The CDR3 is 12 amino acids. Germline V gives CDR1 KGHSH, CDR2 LQKENI. Trimming cost V 4 bases and J 2 bases, with 6 bases left between them. CDR3 in DNA: TGTGCCAGCTCACGAGACACCTACGAGCAGTACTTC. Protein sequence: CASSRDTYEQYF. Supplemented by reference TRBV18 and TRBJ2-7, the full variable domain reads NAGVMQNPRHLVRRRGQEARLRCSPMKGHSHVYWYRQLPEEGLKFMVYLQKENIIDESGMPKERFSAEFPKEGPSILRIQQVVRGDSAAYFCASSRDTYEQYFGPGTRLTVT.

The chain couples TRBV6-2 or TRBV6-3 to TRBJ2-5; 14 bases agree with TRBD2. The CDR3 has 17 amino acids. CDR1 MNHEY and CDR2 SVGEGT come from the germline V gene. With V trimmed by 5 bases and J by 5 bases, 10 bases remained unmatched. CDR3 sequence reads: CASSLGTSGGLGETQYF. The CDR3 bases are TGTGCCAGCAGTCTGGGGACTAGCGGGGGACTGGGGGAGACCCAGTACTTC.

The chain links TRBV30 to TRBJ1-2; D gene unclear. The CDR3 length is 16 residues. The germline V gene encodes CDR1 GTSNPN and CDR2 SVGIG (reference sequence). V lost 0 bases and J 0 bases, leaving 14 bases between the germline ends. The DNA of the CDR3 is TGTGCCTGGAGTGTAAGTGGCAGGACTACTAACTATGGCTACACCTTC. Encoded protein: CAWSVSGRTTNYGYTF.

The gene calls are TRBV7-3 and TRBJ2-5, with 12 bases aligning to TRBD2. Trimming took 5 bases from V and 2 from J; bases not matched to a gene: 15. Germline-derived CDR1 and CDR2 are SGHTA and FQGTGA. The CDR3 is made up of 19 amino acids. CDR3 bases: TGTGCCAGCAGCCTCCCGGGGGGGCCTAGCGGGAGGGGGCAAGAGACCCAGTACTTC. This encodes CASSLPGGPSGRGQETQYF.

The chain is built from TRBV6-5 and TRBJ1-2, with a possible D match to TRBD1 (5 bases). The V and J ends lost 6 bases and 7 bases respectively, with 15 bases between them. The germline V gene has CDR1 MNHEY and CDR2 SVGAGI. CDR3 size: 13 residues. This chain's CDR3 is CASRPGGRGGYTF. DNA for the CDR3: TGTGCCAGCAGGCCCGGGGGGAGGGGTGGCTACACCTTC.

This clone was seen just once. Relative to the germline gene, one junction end is altered; a read error may explain this. CDR3 sequence (DNA): TGTGCCAGCAGCTTAGGCCGGGACCCGGACCGGGAGTCTTTT. Encoded protein: CASSLGRDPDRESF. This rearrangement joins TRBV7-9 to TRBJ2-3; D is possibly TRBD2 (6 bases). The CDR3 length is 14 residues. CDR1 and CDR2 from the germline V gene are SEHNR and FQNEAQ (reference sequence).

This chain joins TRBV18 and TRBJ2-5; 7 nucleotides agree with TRBD1. This CDR3 has 15 amino acids. Germline CDR1 reads KGHSH; CDR2 reads LQKENI. V was clipped by 0 bases and J by 6 bases; unmatched bases: 7. This CDR3 is CASSPPGQMVKTQYF. DNA of the CDR3: TGTGCCAGCTCACCACCGGGACAGATGGTGAAGACCCAGTACTTC. The full variable domain, in which reference TRBV18 and TRBJ2-5 provide the parts outside the CDR3, is NAGVMQNPRHLVRRRGQEARLRCSPMKGHSHVYWYRQLPEEGLKFMVYLQKENIIDESGMPKERFSAEFPKEGPSILRIQQVVRGDSAAYFCASSPPGQMVKTQYFGPGTRLLVL.

CDR3 sequence reads: CASSSGASGANVLTF. In DNA form, the CDR3 reads TGTGCCAGCAGTTCGGGAGCCTCTGGGGCCAACGTCCTGACTTTC. The chain uses TRBV6-6 and TRBJ2-6; D may be TRBD2 (6 bases). Germline V gives CDR1 MNHNY, CDR2 SVGAGI (reference sequence). The CDR3 sequence is 15 residues long. V was trimmed by 4 bases and J by 0 bases, leaving 7 bases between them.

The chain couples TRBV30 to TRBJ2-3; no definite D call. The CDR3 length is 13 residues. Deletions cut 3 bases from V and 4 bases from J, with 11 bases between. CDR1 and CDR2 (germline): GTSNPN, SVGIG (reference sequence). In DNA, the CDR3 is TGTGCCTGGAGAGCCACGGTACCAGATACGCAGTATTTT. Residues: CAWRATVPDTQYF.

V usage is TRBV7-2 and J usage is TRBJ2-3; 15 bases map to TRBD2. This CDR3 spans 17 amino acids. V was pared by 5 bases and J by 1 base, with 4 bases of the junction left unmatched. Germline V CDR1 and CDR2: SGHTA, FQGNSA. The CDR3 is CASSLGLAGGRTDTQYF. The CDR3, as DNA: TGTGCCAGCAGCCTTGGACTAGCGGGGGGGCGCACAGATACGCAGTATTTT.

The chain recombines TRBV6-5 with TRBJ1-3; possibly TRBD1 for D (5 bases). Trimming cost V 6 bases and J 0 bases, with 12 bases left between them. This CDR3 is 15 amino acids long. CDR1 is MNHEY and CDR2 is SVGAGI in the germline V gene. In DNA, the CDR3 is TGTGCCAGCAGCATGGACATACACTCTGGAAACACCATATATTTT. Translation: CASSMDIHSGNTIYF.

The J gene is TRBJ2-4, the V gene TRBV28, with 8 bases aligning to TRBD1. This CDR3 is 14 amino acids long. Germline loops: CDR1 MDHEN, CDR2 SYDVKM. Germline trimming cut 6 bases from V and 4 bases from J; bases unmatched to any gene: 5. In DNA, the CDR3 is TGTGCCAGCAGCCACCGACAGGGGAAAAACATTCAGTACTTC. Amino acid sequence: CASSHRQGKNIQYF. The full variable domain, in which reference TRBV28 and TRBJ2-4 provide the parts outside the CDR3, is DVKVTQSSRYLVKRTGEKVFLECVQDMDHENMFWYRQDPGLGLRLIYFSYDVKMKEKGDIPEGYSVSREKKERFSLILESASTNQTSMYLCASSHRQGKNIQYFGAGTRLSVL.